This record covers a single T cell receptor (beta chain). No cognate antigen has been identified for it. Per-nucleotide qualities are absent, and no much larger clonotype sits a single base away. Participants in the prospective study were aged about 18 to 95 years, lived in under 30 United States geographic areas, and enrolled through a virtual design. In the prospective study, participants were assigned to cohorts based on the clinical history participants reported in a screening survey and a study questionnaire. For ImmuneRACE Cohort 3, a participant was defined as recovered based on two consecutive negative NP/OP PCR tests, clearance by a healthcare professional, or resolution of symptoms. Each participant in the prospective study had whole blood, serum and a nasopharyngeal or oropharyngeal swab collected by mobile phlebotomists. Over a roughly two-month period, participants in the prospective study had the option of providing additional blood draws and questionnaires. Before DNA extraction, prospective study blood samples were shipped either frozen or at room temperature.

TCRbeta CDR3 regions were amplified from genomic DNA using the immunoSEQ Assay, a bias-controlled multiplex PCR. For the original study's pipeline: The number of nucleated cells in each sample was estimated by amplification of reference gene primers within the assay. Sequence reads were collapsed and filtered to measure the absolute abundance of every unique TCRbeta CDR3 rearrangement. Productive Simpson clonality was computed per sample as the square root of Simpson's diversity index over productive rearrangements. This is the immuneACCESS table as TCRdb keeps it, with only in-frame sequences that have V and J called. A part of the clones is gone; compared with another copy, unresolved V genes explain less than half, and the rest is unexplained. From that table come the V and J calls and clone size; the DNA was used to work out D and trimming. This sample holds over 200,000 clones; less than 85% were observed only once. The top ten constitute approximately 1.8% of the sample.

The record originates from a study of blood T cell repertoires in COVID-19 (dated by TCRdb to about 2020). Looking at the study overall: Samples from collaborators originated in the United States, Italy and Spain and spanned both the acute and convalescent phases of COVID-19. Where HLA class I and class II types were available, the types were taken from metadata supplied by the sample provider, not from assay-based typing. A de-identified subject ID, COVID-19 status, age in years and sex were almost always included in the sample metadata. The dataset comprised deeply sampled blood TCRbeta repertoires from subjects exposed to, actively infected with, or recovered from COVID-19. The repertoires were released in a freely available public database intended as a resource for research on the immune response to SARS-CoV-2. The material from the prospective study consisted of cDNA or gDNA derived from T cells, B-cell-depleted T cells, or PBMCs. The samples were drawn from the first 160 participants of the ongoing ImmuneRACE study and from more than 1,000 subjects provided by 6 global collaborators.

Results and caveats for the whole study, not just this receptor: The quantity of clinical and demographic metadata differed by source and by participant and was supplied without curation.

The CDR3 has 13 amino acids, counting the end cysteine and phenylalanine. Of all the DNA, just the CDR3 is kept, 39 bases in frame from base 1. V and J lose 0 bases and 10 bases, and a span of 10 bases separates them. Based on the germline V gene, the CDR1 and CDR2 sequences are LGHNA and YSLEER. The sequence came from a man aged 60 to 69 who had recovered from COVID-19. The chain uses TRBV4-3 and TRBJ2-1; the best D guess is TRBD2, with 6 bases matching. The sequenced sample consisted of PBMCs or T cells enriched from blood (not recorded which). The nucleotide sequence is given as TGCGCCAGCAGCCAAGAATCCCGGGAGGAGCAGTTCTTC. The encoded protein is CASSQESREEQFF.